These 12 T cell receptor beta chains came from one sample sequenced in a study of T cell responses to AZD1222 COVID-19 vaccine. Some clones are missing from TCRdb's copy, which holds only in-frame ones; the method was immunoSEQ multiplex PCR. The sample yields fewer than 200,000 clones, roughly 90% seen once. The material was peripheral blood, obtained on day 0 of AZD1222 vaccination. The receptors were gathered from an adult in good health.

V is TRBV20-1 and J is TRBJ1-2; TRBD1 is a possible D gene (5 bases). The CDR3 runs 12 residues. The germline V gene encodes CDR1 DFQATT and CDR2 SNEGSKA (reference sequence). Trimming cost V 3 bases and J 2 bases, with 7 bases left between them. The CDR3 region is CSASAGNYGYTF. As DNA, the CDR3 is TGCAGTGCTAGTGCAGGGAACTATGGCTACACCTTC.

The genes are TRBV2 and TRBJ1-1; maybe TRBD1 (6 bases). The V gene's germline CDR1 is SNHLY and CDR2 FYNNEI. V was shortened by 6 bases and J by 0 bases, with 14 bases between the two germline ends. The CDR3 totals 15 residues. CDR3 protein: CASSATGGMNTEAFF. For the CDR3, the DNA is TGTGCCAGCAGCGCGACAGGAGGGATGAACACTGAAGCTTTCTTT.

A single count supports this clone. This rearrangement joins TRBV7-9 to TRBJ2-7; a possible D gene is TRBD1 (6 bases). Germline CDR1 reads SEHNR; CDR2 reads FQNEAQ (reference sequence). Trimming stripped 0 bases from V and 5 bases from J, with 17 bases between. CDR3 length: 16 amino acids. The CDR3 coding sequence is TGTGCCAGCAGCTTAGCGTACAGGGTGGTAACGGACGAGCAGTACTTC. Translating it yields CASSLAYRVVTDEQYF.

The chain links TRBV5-4 to TRBJ2-7; 9 bases agree with TRBD2. The CDR3 sequence is 15 residues long. Germline CDR1 is SGHNT and CDR2 is YYREEE (reference sequence). V shed 4 bases, J shed 2 bases, and the junction held 7 bases outside the gene matches. The CDR3 coding sequence is TGTGCCAGCAGCCCGGGGGTAGCGGGAGCCTACGAGCAGTACTTC. Translation gives CASSPGVAGAYEQYF.

CDR3 in amino acids: CASTPGPSAYNEQFF. The DNA of the CDR3 is TGTGCCAGTACCCCGGGACCATCAGCCTACAATGAGCAGTTCTTC. J is TRBJ2-1 and V is TRBV19; D is tentatively TRBD1 or TRBD2 (5 bases each). This CDR3 comprises 15 residues. Trimming removed 7 bases from V and 2 bases from J, with 15 bases in between. Germline lookup yields CDR1 LNHDA and CDR2 SQIVND (reference sequence).

The gene calls are TRBV2 and TRBJ2-3; 11 bases map to TRBD2. Per germline, CDR1 SNHLY and CDR2 FYNNEI. Trimming took 1 base from V and 0 from J; bases not matched to a gene: 6. This CDR3 is 18 amino acids long. CDR3 sequence (DNA): TGTGCCAGCAGTGAAGGGGCTAGCGGGGGGCCTAGCACAGATACGCAGTATTTT. It specifies CASSEGASGGPSTDTQYF.

This chain uses TRBV7-6 with TRBJ1-6; 7 bases align to TRBD1. V lost 5 bases and J lost 6; bases outside the gene matches: 10. From germline, CDR1 is SGHVS and CDR2 FNYEAQ. This CDR3 region has 16 residues. The CDR3 loop reads CASSETTGTTNSPLHF. The CDR3 DNA reads as TGTGCCAGCAGCGAAACGACAGGGACGACTAATTCACCCCTCCACTTT.

The chain employs TRBV6-5 and TRBJ1-2; TRBD1 is a possible D gene (5 bases). CDR1 and CDR2 from the germline V gene are MNHEY and SVGAGI. Trimming took off 7 bases at V and 7 bases at J, with 19 bases between the two ends. The CDR3 sequence is 14 residues long. The CDR3 DNA reads as TGTGCCAGCACCACGGGGGTCGGGTTGTTTGGCTACACCTTC. Translating gives CASTTGVGLFGYTF.

J is TRBJ1-1 and V is TRBV2, with D perhaps matching TRBD1 (5 bases). Germline loops: CDR1 SNHLY, CDR2 FYNNEI. The CDR3 loop spans 15 amino acids. V was pared by 6 bases and J by 1 base, with 15 bases between. The CDR3: CASRNSPGENTEAFF. The DNA of the CDR3 is TGTGCCAGCAGGAACTCCCCGGGGGAGAACACTGAAGCTTTCTTT.

This rearrangement joins TRBV6-5 to TRBJ1-5; perhaps TRBD1 as D (6 bases). This CDR3 has 14 residues. With 5 bases removed from V and 1 base from J, the gap between germline ends came to 9 bases. The germline CDR1 and CDR2 sequences are MNHEY and SVGAGI. CDR3 bases: TGTGCCAGCAGTACAGGACAGAGCAATCAGCCCCAGCATTTT. This sequence encodes CASSTGQSNQPQHF.

The V and J genes are TRBV6-1 and TRBJ2-1; tentative D call: TRBD2 (6 bases). The ends were cut back, 0 bases at V and 6 bases at J, with 15 bases in the middle. The CDR3 has 16 amino acids. Germline CDR1 reads MNHNS; CDR2 reads SASEGT. The CDR3: CASSEAGLLVGNEQFF. The CDR3 DNA follows: TGTGCCAGCAGTGAAGCGGGACTCTTAGTGGGCAATGAGCAGTTCTTC.

This sequence joins TRBV29-1 and TRBJ1-1, with 11 bases identical to TRBD1. Germline V gene sequence: CDR1 SQVTM, CDR2 ANQGSEA. J lost 4 bases, V lost 6 bases, and 4 bases had no gene match. The CDR3 extends over 13 amino acids. The CDR3 spells CSVGQGAFTEAFF. In DNA form, the CDR3 reads TGCAGCGTAGGACAGGGGGCGTTCACTGAAGCTTTCTTT. The full variable domain, in which reference TRBV29-1 and TRBJ1-1 provide the parts outside the CDR3, is SAVISQKPSRDICQRGTSLTIQCQVDSQVTMMFWYRQQPGQSLTLIATANQGSEATYESGFVIDKFPISRPNLTFSTLTVSNMSPEDSSIYLCSVGQGAFTEAFFGQGTRLTVV.